The 20 T cell receptor beta chains reported below all come from one sample, sequenced in a study of cytomegalovirus exposure and HLA in healthy donors (dated by TCRdb to about 2017). Library prep was done by the immunoSEQ multiplex PCR assay. The multiplex PCR relied on a mix of 60 forward primers for TCR Vbeta segments and 13 reverse primers for TCR Jbeta segments. Here the immuneACCESS table is served through TCRdb, limited to in-frame sequences with V and J called. Missing clones are a known gap in these copies; in checked studies unresolved V genes cover under half, and the rest lacks a known reason. This sample has roughly 100,000 clones in its table, and around four fifths of those were observed once. The top ten hold 2.5% to 3% of the sample. The source material was PBMCs. The source of these receptors is a man aged 35 to 55 in good health and CMV-seronegative.

The rearrangement links TRBV6-5 to TRBJ2-7; D is unresolved. Deletions cut 3 bases from V and 0 bases from J, with 12 bases between. From germline, CDR1 is MNHEY and CDR2 SVGAGI. The CDR3 runs 15 residues. The CDR3 nucleotides are TGTGCCAGCAGTTATCAGCGCCTGAGCTCCTACGAGCAGTACTTC. Its protein is CASSYQRLSSYEQYF.

V and J are TRBV4-1 and TRBJ2-5; 13 bases match TRBD2. This CDR3 has 18 residues. V shed 0 bases and J 7 bases; nucleotides not matched to a gene: 11. Germline V gene lookup returns CDR1 MGHRA and CDR2 YSYEKL. CDR3 amino acids: CASSQDRATSGGLTTQYF. CDR3 DNA sequence: TGCGCCAGCAGCCAAGATCGCGCGACTAGCGGGGGGTTGACGACCCAGTACTTC.

This chain joins TRBV18 and TRBJ2-7; a weak D match, TRBD1 (6 bases). The CDR3 totals 15 residues. The germline V gene has CDR1 KGHSH and CDR2 LQKENI. The germline V and J ends were trimmed by 0 bases and 4 bases, with 13 bases remaining between them. CDR3 in amino acids: CASSPPNREGYEQYF. The CDR3 coding sequence is TGTGCCAGCTCACCACCAAACAGGGAAGGTTACGAGCAGTACTTC.

In its sample, this clone was seen once. This chain connects TRBV21-1 to TRBJ2-3; the table gives TRBD2 as D, unverified against the DNA. TRBV21-1 is flagged as a pseudogene. This CDR3 has 15 amino acids. This CDR3 reads CASSKETGCTDTQYF. In DNA form, the CDR3 reads TGTGCCAGCAGCAAAGAGACGGGTTGCACAGATACGCAGTATTTT.

DNA for the CDR3: TGTGCCAGCAGTCCACAGGGGGTTGATAATGAAAAACTGTTTTTT. Translation gives CASSPQGVDNEKLFF. The chain recombines TRBV27 with TRBJ1-4, with 8 positions matching TRBD1. Looked up from germline, CDR1 is MNHEY and CDR2 is SMNVEV (reference sequence). There are 15 residues in the CDR3. V lost 5 bases, J lost 4 bases, and 6 bases stayed unmatched.

The genes are TRBV2 and TRBJ2-1, with TRBD1 matching over 7 bases. The ends lost 7 bases at V and 1 base at J; junction bases unmatched: 10. There are 16 residues in the CDR3. From germline, CDR1 is SNHLY and CDR2 FYNNEI. The CDR3 protein is CASITTQGVSYNEQFF. CDR3 nucleotide sequence: TGTGCCAGCATCACCACTCAGGGGGTATCCTACAATGAGCAGTTCTTC.

V usage is TRBV12-5 and J usage is TRBJ1-4; possibly TRBD1 for D (6 bases). Germline loops: CDR1 LGHNT, CDR2 FRNRAP. The CDR3 consists of 13 residues. The V gene lost 1 base and the J gene lost 7 bases, with 7 bases spanning the gap. CDR3 sequence: CASGLGTAEKLFF. In DNA, the CDR3 is TGTGCTAGTGGTTTGGGGACAGCTGAAAAACTGTTTTTT.

The chain recombines TRBV16 with TRBJ2-1; 12 bases line up with TRBD2. The V gene end was trimmed by 6 bases and the J gene end by 0 bases; junction bases not matched to a gene: 15. The CDR3 loop spans 20 amino acids. Germline V gives CDR1 KGHSY, CDR2 FQNENV. The CDR3 is CASSLMTSGGPIVSYNEQFF. The CDR3 coding sequence is TGTGCCAGCAGTCTTATGACTAGCGGGGGCCCCATCGTCTCCTACAATGAGCAGTTCTTC.

The chain links TRBV9 to TRBJ2-7; tentative D call: TRBD2 (5 bases). From germline, CDR1 is SGDLS and CDR2 YYNGEE. This CDR3 contains 15 residues. Trimming pared 0 bases from V and 0 bases from J, leaving 10 bases between. The CDR3 region has the DNA TGTGCCAGCAGCGTAGGGGCGGGCGGCTCCTACGAGCAGTACTTC. This gives the protein CASSVGAGGSYEQYF.

The chain couples TRBV2 to TRBJ2-7, with D unclear. The CDR3 loop spans 14 amino acids. The germline V gene encodes CDR1 SNHLY and CDR2 FYNNEI. The V end was cut by 4 bases, the J end by 1 base, with 11 bases between. CDR3 in amino acids: CASSGGRKSYEQYF. CDR3 DNA sequence: TGTGCCAGCAGTGGCGGTCGGAAGTCCTACGAGCAGTACTTC.

The V call is TRBV10-1, the J call TRBJ2-1; D is possibly TRBD2 (5 bases). Germline assignment: CDR1 WNHNN and CDR2 SYGVQD (reference sequence). This CDR3 is 15 amino acids long. Trimming left V 4 bases short and J 0 bases short, with 10 bases between. CDR3 nucleotides: TGCGCCAGCAGTGCAAGTGGGAGCTCCTACAATGAGCAGTTCTTC. Its translation: CASSASGSSYNEQFF.

This chain joins TRBV4-1 and TRBJ2-2; D not certain. The germline V and J ends were trimmed by 1 base and 6 bases, with 3 bases remaining between them. In germline, CDR1 is MGHRA, CDR2 YSYEKL. CDR3 length: 12 amino acids. In DNA form, the CDR3 reads TGCGCCAGCAGCCAAGCATCCGGGGAGCTGTTTTTT. This codes for CASSQASGELFF.

The chain recombines TRBV30 with TRBJ2-1; 9 bases fit TRBD2. Germline V CDR1 and CDR2: GTSNPN, SVGIG (reference sequence). Unmatched junction bases numbered 6, after V lost 0 bases and J lost 3 bases. There are 16 residues in the CDR3. The CDR3 DNA reads TGTGCCTGGAGTGTAGGCCTAGCGGGGAGCTACAATGAGCAGTTCTTC. Encoded protein: CAWSVGLAGSYNEQFF.

The chain employs TRBV5-1 and TRBJ1-5, with a possible D match to TRBD1 (5 bases). The CDR3 length is 14 residues. Per germline, CDR1 SGHRS and CDR2 YFSETQ. With 6 bases removed from V and 6 bases from J, the gap between germline ends came to 16 bases. The CDR3: CASNSTGGGQPQHF. The DNA of the CDR3 is TGCGCCAGCAACTCTACCGGGGGGGGTCAGCCCCAGCATTTT.

This clone has more than one count but fewer than ten. This chain connects TRBV19 to TRBJ1-1, with TRBD1 matching 11 bases. Germline CDR1 is LNHDA and CDR2 is SQIVND (reference sequence). CDR3 length equals 16 residues. V lost 5 bases to trimming and J lost 6 bases; unmatched junction nucleotides: 11. CDR3 nucleotide sequence: TGTGCCAGTAGTGGGATGGACAGGGGGCGATCCTCTGAAGCTTTCTTT. Amino acid sequence: CASSGMDRGRSSEAFF.

This chain uses TRBV5-1 with TRBJ2-7; D possibly corresponds to TRBD2 (7 bases). Germline CDR1 reads SGHRS; CDR2 reads YFSETQ. V shed 0 bases and J shed 10 bases, with 23 bases lying between them. The CDR3 spans 16 residues. The CDR3 sequence: CASSLAGAGAPLAQYF. DNA for the CDR3: TGCGCCAGCAGCTTGGCCGGGGCGGGGGCCCCTCTGGCCCAGTACTTC. The full variable domain, rest sourced from reference TRBV5-1 and TRBJ2-7, is KAGVTQTPRYLIKTRGQQVTLSCSPISGHRSVSWYQQTPGQGLQFLFEYFSETQRNKGNFPGRFSGRQFSNSRSEMNVSTLELGDSALYLCASSLAGAGAPLAQYFGPGTRLTVT.

This chain links TRBV10-3 with TRBJ2-7; 7 bases are shared with TRBD2. The V and J ends lost 0 bases and 1 base, in that order; junction bases with no gene match: 0. Germline-derived CDR1 and CDR2 are ENHRY and SYGVKD. The CDR3 loop spans 14 amino acids. The CDR3 here is CAISESGGSYEQYF. CDR3 coding DNA: TGTGCCATCAGTGAGTCGGGGGGGTCCTACGAGCAGTACTTC.

In this sample, this clone turned up a few times. The chain uses TRBV7-2 and TRBJ2-2; D might be TRBD1 (8 bases). Trimming removed 4 bases from V and 7 bases from J, with 16 bases in between. The CDR3 totals 15 residues. The V gene's germline CDR1 is SGHTA and CDR2 FQGNSA. CDR3 sequence: CASSSLTGGVGELFF. Here the CDR3 DNA reads TGTGCCAGCAGCTCACTTACAGGGGGGGTCGGGGAGCTGTTTTTT. Drawing the rest from reference TRBV7-2 and TRBJ2-2, the complete variable domain is GAGVSQSPSNKVTEKGKDVELRCDPISGHTALYWYRQSLGQGLEFLIYFQGNSAPDKSGLPSDRFSAERTGGSVSTLTIQRTQQEDSAVYLCASSSLTGGVGELFFGEGSRLTVL.

This clone was recorded a few times. The chain uses TRBV7-9 and TRBJ1-4; a weak D match, TRBD1 (5 bases). Germline V gives CDR1 SEHNR, CDR2 FQNEAQ (reference sequence). V was cut by 5 bases and J by 4 bases, with 14 bases left in between. This CDR3 is built from 15 residues. CDR3 sequence: CASSVSTVNNEKLFF. The CDR3 DNA reads as TGTGCCAGCAGCGTGTCGACAGTAAATAATGAAAAACTGTTTTTT.

The chain employs TRBV5-1 and TRBJ2-3, with 8 bases fitting TRBD1. Germline V CDR1 and CDR2: SGHRS, YFSETQ. V lost 3 bases to trimming and J lost 4 bases; unmatched junction nucleotides: 7. The CDR3 sequence is 15 residues long. This chain's CDR3 is CASSSRTGNSDTQYF. CDR3 nucleotide sequence: TGCGCCAGCAGCTCCCGGACAGGGAACTCAGATACGCAGTATTTT.